This T cell receptor (beta chain) derives from a study of control samples from healthy donors and cancer patients. The data were produced by immunoSEQ multiplex PCR, yet TCRdb's version contains in-frame clones alone and is incomplete. The sample data list 150,000 to 200,000 clones. V dropped 3 bases and J dropped 2 bases, with 3 bases sitting between them. CDR1 and CDR2 from the germline V gene are SGHDT and YYEEEE. The CDR3 consists of 12 residues. Sequencing used blood. The clonotype originates from a woman in her 30s in good health. This chain links TRBV5-6 with TRBJ1-5; D is ambiguous. CDR3 sequence reads: CASSWGNQPQHF. In DNA form, the CDR3 reads TGTGCCAGCAGCTGGGGCAATCAGCCCCAGCATTTT.